These 21 T cell receptor beta chains were all obtained from the same sample, sequenced in a study of cytomegalovirus exposure and HLA in healthy donors. Primers: 60 Vbeta forward and 13 Jbeta reverse. This table comes from immunoSEQ multiplex PCR, and its TCRdb copy is limited to in-frame clones, with some not included. The sample has 100,000 to 150,000 clones; more than 75% are singletons. Sequences were obtained from PBMCs. Every receptor here comes from a female donor in good health and CMV-seronegative.

DNA for the CDR3: TGTGCCAGCAGCTTAGTCGGGGTCGGGGGGCGCGGGCTAGAGACCCAGTACTTC. Encoded protein: CASSLVGVGGRGLETQYF. The V and J genes are TRBV11-2 and TRBJ2-5; maybe TRBD2 (7 bases). With 1 base removed from V and 4 bases from J, the gap between germline ends came to 22 bases. Looked up from germline, CDR1 is SGHAT and CDR2 is FQNNGV. There are 18 residues in the CDR3.

V is TRBV29-1 and J is TRBJ2-5; maybe TRBD1 (7 bases). The end of the DNA is better explained by TRBJ2-7, so the J call may be wrong. CDR3 length: 12 amino acids. The germline V gene has CDR1 SQVTM and CDR2 ANQGSEA. The CDR3 DNA is TGCAGCGTTGCAGGGGGGAGCAGCGAGCAGTACTTC. It specifies CSVAGGSSEQYF.

The J gene is TRBJ2-7, the V gene TRBV4-3; TRBD1 is a possible D gene (6 bases). Per germline, CDR1 LGHNA and CDR2 YSLEER. V lost 3 bases and J lost 3, with 21 bases in between. CDR3 length: 17 amino acids. CDR3: CASSQGYGAGADYEQYF. In nucleotides, the CDR3 is TGCGCCAGCAGCCAGGGGTATGGTGCAGGGGCGGACTACGAGCAGTACTTC.

The rearrangement joins TRBV29-1 to TRBJ1-2, with TRBD1 identical over 7 bases. V dropped 5 bases and J dropped 0; count of bases not matched to a gene: 3. The length of the CDR3 is 13 residues. Germline V gene data show CDR1 as SQVTM and CDR2 as ANQGSEA. CDR3: CSVSGTANYGYTF. The CDR3 DNA reads TGCAGCGTTTCCGGGACAGCTAACTATGGCTACACCTTC.

The chain carries TRBV6-4 and TRBJ2-7, with TRBD2 matching over 11 bases. CDR3 length: 16 residues. V was clipped by 0 bases and J by 3 bases; unmatched bases: 4. Germline V gene data show CDR1 as MRHNA and CDR2 as SNTAGT. CDR3: CASSDSMGLADYEQYF. CDR3 in DNA: TGTGCCAGCAGTGACTCGATGGGACTAGCGGACTACGAGCAGTACTTC.

This clone was counted once. The chain recombines TRBV9 with TRBJ2-5; TRBD2 is a possible D gene (5 bases). The J call may not be correct, given that the DNA end is closer to TRBJ2-7. Germline V lookup: CDR1 SGDLS, CDR2 YYNGEE. The CDR3 extends over 13 amino acids. In DNA, the CDR3 is TGTGCCAGCACGATGTGGCCCGAGGGCGAGCAGTACTTC. It codes for CASTMWPEGEQYF.

The chain links TRBV5-1 to TRBJ1-4; TRBD1 matches at 7 bases. Looked up from germline, CDR1 is SGHRS and CDR2 is YFSETQ. This CDR3 spans 15 amino acids. The ends lost 2 bases at V and 3 bases at J; junction bases unmatched: 4. CDR3 bases: TGCGCCAGCAGCTTATCGGGGACAGCTAATGAAAAACTGTTTTTT. It codes for CASSLSGTANEKLFF.

This clone was found once. This chain links TRBV18 with TRBJ1-2, with 8 nucleotides matching TRBD1. The CDR3 runs 15 residues. Germline CDR1 KGHSH, CDR2 LQKENI. The junction had 5 bases not matched to a gene; V was cut back by 1 base and J by 4 bases. This chain's CDR3 is CASSPRGQGGYGYTF. The DNA of the CDR3 is TGTGCCAGCTCACCACGCGGACAGGGAGGCTATGGCTACACCTTC.

This chain links TRBV2 with TRBJ2-7; TRBD2 agrees at 13 bases. Germline CDR1 and CDR2: SNHLY and FYNNEI. CDR3 size: 17 residues. V lost 4 bases and J lost 0; bases outside the gene matches: 6. This chain's CDR3 is CASSVGTSGKSSYEQYF. The CDR3 nucleotides read TGTGCCAGCAGTGTGGGGACTAGCGGGAAGAGCTCCTACGAGCAGTACTTC.

This clone was observed a few times. The rearrangement joins TRBV10-3 to TRBJ2-2, with 7 bases fitting TRBD2. The CDR3 is made up of 19 amino acids. From germline, CDR1 is ENHRY and CDR2 SYGVKD. With 2 bases clipped from V and 4 bases from J, the junction kept 16 bases outside the gene matches. This CDR3 is CAISEGLGVILRGTGELFF. DNA for the CDR3: TGTGCCATCAGTGAGGGACTAGGGGTGATACTGAGGGGCACCGGGGAGCTGTTTTTT.

The rearrangement uses TRBV5-6 and TRBJ2-3; TRBD1 matches 7 bases. The junction had 0 bases not matched to a gene; V was cut back by 1 base and J by 1 base. The CDR3 totals 14 residues. CDR1 SGHDT and CDR2 YYEEEE come from the germline V gene. The CDR3 nucleotides are TGTGCCAGCAGCTTGCAGGGGGGCACAGATACGCAGTATTTT. It codes for CASSLQGGTDTQYF.

This clone was seen ten or more times. This chain uses TRBV15 with TRBJ1-4; D not certain. This CDR3 spans 15 amino acids. Germline CDR1 is LNHNV and CDR2 is YYDKDF (reference sequence). Trimming took off 3 bases at V and 7 bases at J, with 15 bases between the two ends. The CDR3 spells CATSSGRQRGEKLFF. In nucleotides, the CDR3 is TGTGCCACCAGCAGCGGCCGCCAGCGAGGTGAAAAACTGTTTTTT.

This clone was recorded a few times. The V gene is TRBV11-1, the J gene TRBJ2-1; no clear D gene. V was pared by 4 bases and J by 7 bases, with 8 bases between. The CDR3 runs 12 residues. Per germline, CDR1 SGHAT and CDR2 FQDESV (reference sequence). CDR3 coding DNA: TGTGCCAGCAGCTCCTTTCTTAATGAGCAGTTCTTC. Its protein is CASSSFLNEQFF.

This rearrangement joins TRBV4-1 to TRBJ2-7; D is undetermined. The CDR3 covers 17 residues. The V end lost 3 bases, the J end lost 2 bases, and 20 bases lay between the germline ends. The germline V gene has CDR1 MGHRA and CDR2 YSYEKL. The DNA for the CDR3 is TGCGCCAGCAGCCATACCTTTGCCAGGCTACAGACCTACGAGCAGTACTTC. Its protein is CASSHTFARLQTYEQYF.

The rearrangement uses TRBV10-3 and TRBJ2-1; 8 bases are a match to TRBD2. V lost 2 bases and J lost 10; bases outside the gene matches: 7. The CDR3 is 14 residues long. The germline V gene encodes CDR1 ENHRY and CDR2 SYGVKD. CDR3 DNA sequence: TGTGCCATCAGTGAGACCCCGGGGGGGGACGAGCAGTTCTTC. Residues: CAISETPGGDEQFF.

The chain has TRBV7-2 and TRBJ2-2; TRBD2 matches at 10 bases. After removal of 5 bases from V and 5 bases from J, the junction contained 8 bases not matched to a gene. The CDR3 runs 16 residues. The germline V gene encodes CDR1 SGHTA and CDR2 FQGNSA. The DNA for the CDR3 is TGTGCCAGCAGCAATTCTGCTAGCGGGAGTACCGGGGAGCTGTTTTTT. It specifies CASSNSASGSTGELFF.

The chain couples TRBV5-4 to TRBJ1-2; TRBD1 matches 7 bases. The CDR3 runs to 13 residues. Trimming took 5 bases from V and 14 from J; bases not matched to a gene: 15. The germline CDR1 and CDR2 sequences are SGHNT and YYREEE (reference sequence). In nucleotides, the CDR3 is TGTGCCAGCAGTCCGAAACCGGGACAGCCTTTAACCTTC. Translated, it gives CASSPKPGQPLTF.

This sequence joins TRBV5-6 and TRBJ1-5; D perhaps matches TRBD1 (5 bases). There are 15 residues in the CDR3. The germline V gene has CDR1 SGHDT and CDR2 YYEEEE. V was clipped by 4 bases and J by 0 bases, with 11 bases between them. The DNA for the CDR3 is TGTGCCAGCAGCAAAGACAGATATAGCAATCAGCCCCAGCATTTT. Translated: CASSKDRYSNQPQHF.

A few counts support this clone. The chain joins TRBV6-5 to TRBJ1-2, with TRBD1 matching 7 bases. The V segment lost 6 bases and the J segment 4 bases; nucleotides outside the gene matches: 5. CDR1 is MNHEY and CDR2 is SVGAGI in the germline V gene. This CDR3 is built from 13 residues. The CDR3 reads CASRPTGVYGYTF. The CDR3 DNA is TGTGCCAGCAGACCTACAGGGGTCTATGGCTACACCTTC.

V and J are TRBV5-6 and TRBJ1-1; D is unresolved. V lost 0 bases, J lost 2 bases, and 8 bases lay in between. The germline gives CDR1 SGHDT, CDR2 YYEEEE. The CDR3 is made up of 14 amino acids. As DNA, the CDR3 is TGTGCCAGCAGCTTGGTTCGGACTAACACTGAAGCTTTCTTT. Residues: CASSLVRTNTEAFF.

This clone was seen more than once but under ten times. V gene TRBV27 combines with J gene TRBJ2-2, with a possible D match to TRBD2 (5 bases). The CDR3 length is 14 residues. Germline CDR1 and CDR2: MNHEY and SMNVEV (reference sequence). With 3 bases removed from V and 5 bases from J, the gap between germline ends came to 10 bases. CDR3 coding DNA: TGTGCCAGCAGTTTGGAGGAGCGGACCGGGGAGCTGTTTTTT. Its translation: CASSLEERTGELFF.